This T cell receptor beta chain stems from a study of cytomegalovirus exposure and HLA in healthy donors (dated by TCRdb to about 2017). In terms of the full investigation: According to an earlier analysis of several hundred of the donors, some 170 million T cells yielded some 110 million unique TCR beta sequences and about 300 Gb of sequence data. All discovery cohort repertoires had been generated using a single sequencing platform. To predict cytomegalovirus infection status, the study brought together high-throughput TCR immunosequencing, statistical association of individual TCRs with disease status, and machine learning. The T cell repertoires of 550 to 850 subjects were profiled by immunosequencing and related to cytomegalovirus serostatus. Roughly five DR-DQ haplotypes were handled as single units for association and clustering because linkage in the cohort was strong. HLA typing included class I and class II loci at four-digit resolution. The number of donors typed differed by locus, with roughly 629-640 for A, B, C, DRB1 and DQB1, roughly 520 for DQA1, nearly 610 for DPA1, and approximately 470 for DPB1. In an earlier analysis of several hundred of the donors, high-throughput TCR beta sequencing was used to judge whether each TCR beta V gene segment behaved as functional or pseudogenic. A later analysis re-examined previously published TCR beta repertoires from several hundred donors and added high-resolution HLA genotyping to investigate patterns of TCR occurrence. The study aimed to test whether cataloging public T cell receptors could reveal signatures of past pathogen exposure. Besides the first cohort of 666 subjects, a separate validation cohort made up of 90 to 150 different subjects was used. Rather than drawing on any new phenotypic data, the later analysis identified candidate immune exposures from TCR beta sequences and the way those sequences occurred across donors. Genome-wide SNP genotypes for about three fifths of the 666 donors were used in a later genetic analysis, which treated that subset as a discovery cohort. Of the roughly 390 genotyped donors, 65% to 90% were placed in the genetic ancestry cluster associated with self-reported Caucasian donors. An early release that covered 640 HLA-typed donors contained approximately 300 gigabases of sequencing data and tens of millions of unique TCR sequences. Alongside the repertoire data, information on donor age, sex, ethnicity and CMV serostatus was compiled. On average, around 200,000 unique TCR beta nucleotide sequences were sequenced per donor among some 420 genotyped donors of the cohort, with 15% to 20% of those sequences being non-productive. Results and caveats for the whole study, not just this receptor: Because the 87-base-pair reads could not distinguish some IMGT-functional V segments, including TRBV6-2 and TRBV6-3, those segments were excluded. A few of the identified cytomegalovirus-associated TCR beta chains were confirmed in vitro to be specific for cytomegalovirus antigens. The authors suggested that the approach could potentially be extended to other disease states and immunological phenotypes. Strong co-occurrence of HLA alleles, especially DR and DQ, made assigning TCR associations to individual alleles difficult. A further reported finding was that TCR beta sequences accurately predicted the HLA-A and HLA-B alleles for most subjects in the first cohort. Because some donors lacked HLA typing at each locus, the association tests relied only on the typed subset. Compared with the approximately 670-donor mean, donors in an Asian-associated ancestry cluster had fewer N-insertions in productive TCRs, according to a later genetic analysis. Because counts were too low, approximately 15 rarely observed V segments, including chromosome 9 orphons, were excluded from the earlier analysis of under 650 of the donors. In a later analysis, TCR association rates were found to vary across HLA loci, with the most associated TCRs seen for DRB1 alleles and the fewest for HLA-C alleles. A cluster of highly shared sequence variants was judged likely to be a technical artifact of the sequencing pipeline. In a later analysis, most CMV-associated TCR beta chains were found to appear HLA-restricted, with HLA associations seemingly driven largely by CMV exposure. In a later analysis, some 18,000 TCR beta sequences were associated with specific HLA alleles at a false discovery rate of 0.05. Sequencing depth was assumed to be roughly uniform across donors in the presence/absence analyses, though that assumption may not hold. The classifier was reported to diagnose cytomegalovirus status with high specificity and sensitivity in both the original and validation cohorts. Several of the top co-occurrence clusters appeared to be linked to parvovirus B19, influenza, CMV and Epstein-Barr virus, according to a later analysis. For the cohort, immune exposure information was limited to CMV serostatus. Linkage disequilibrium might explain the correlated functional status among segregating V segments, but an unknown experimental factor could not be excluded. The study listed 164 TCR beta chains as associated with cytomegalovirus. An earlier analysis of 587 of the donors showed that most TCR beta V segments appeared in productive rearrangements either about 87% or about 30% of the time, which broadly matched IMGT annotations. A later analysis found that HLA-associated TCR beta chains were more clonally expanded and had lower generation probabilities than equally common non-associated chains. Most TCR sequences were observed very rarely across donors, whereas some public TCRs were present in many individuals. An association between a missense DCLRE1C variant and V-gene and J-gene trimming of TCR beta chains was found in a later genetic analysis and replicated in an independent cohort. Only TCR beta chains were sequenced in this cohort, and the absence of alpha or paired-chain data limited detectable features.

Note on this clone: Its recognized antigen is unknown.

Per the germline V gene, MNHNS is the CDR1 and SASEGT is the CDR2. From its cysteine to its phenylalanine, the CDR3 spans 16 amino acids. The entry retains the CDR3 DNA only, 48 bases that are in frame from base 1. Between the V and J ends, shortened by 4 bases and 2 bases respectively, the junction contains 15 bases. Libraries were prepared through the immunoSEQ multiplex PCR assay. The multiplex PCR relied on a mix of 60 forward primers for TCR Vbeta segments and 13 reverse primers for TCR Jbeta segments. A multiplex PCR assay on genomic DNA amplified the CDR3 region of rearranged TCR beta genes. The Illumina HiSeq System was used to sequence the amplified TCR beta libraries as 87-base-pair reads. The study's processing was this. Across the 500 to 700 repertoires, a later analysis counted 78 million or so unique TCR beta chains, 9 million to 14 million of which were shared by at least two donors. A nearest-neighbor algorithm error-corrected the raw reads and collapsed the reads into unique sequences, merging closely related sequences to remove PCR and sequencing errors. CDR3 sequences were aligned to IMGT reference sequences to assign V, D and J gene segments. For a sequence to be retained, a match of at least six nucleotides to both a V gene segment and a J gene segment was required. A rearrangement was called productive if the CDR3 had no stop codons and remained in frame with V and J, and every other rearrangement was called non-productive. Following IMGT convention, CDR3 was defined as the stretch from the second conserved V-encoded cysteine up to the conserved J-encoded phenylalanine. Sequences without an unambiguous match to a single V gene segment were excluded from the earlier analysis of about 600 of the donors. An earlier analysis of 587 of the donors classified V segments as functional when productive rearrangements were above 56.7% and as segregating when the standard deviation between donors was above 5%. To diagnose cytomegalovirus status from the catalog of TCR beta chain sequences, a statistical classification framework was built. In a later analysis, TCR nucleotide sequences were compared against IMGT/GENE-DB human TR gene sequences so that V and J genes could be assigned. In a later analysis, CDR3 sequences and most-parsimonious VDJ recombination scenarios were assigned using the TCRdist pipeline. In a later analysis, each TCR beta chain was defined by its CDR3 amino acid sequence together with its V-gene family, and reads lacking a unique V-gene family were excluded. In a later analysis, some 600 highly shared, low-generation-probability nucleotide sequences were removed to address suspected cross-contamination and a sequencing artifact. In a later analysis, a clonal expansion index was calculated for each public chain from normalized within-repertoire ranks of inferred template counts. In a later analysis, generation probabilities were computed with a VDJ recombination model fitted to out-of-frame rearrangements, and the resulting probabilities were checked against IGoR. Hypergeometric tests were used in a later analysis to score TCR-TCR, TCR-HLA and TCR-CMV co-occurrence, with a repertoire-size bias correction applied to the TCR pairs. False discovery rates were estimated in a later analysis by permuting HLA or CMV assignments 20 times. In a later analysis, co-occurring TCRs were grouped with DBSCAN, and TCRdist sequence similarity was added when clustering was performed within HLA-allele-positive subsets. For co-occurrence clustering, repertoires with fewer than 30,000 or more than 120,000 public chains were excluded, along with five repertoires with anomalous nucleotide sharing. TCRdb carries this immuneACCESS record with in-frame sequences only. Its versions omit some clonotypes, under half of them owing to an unresolved V gene in the studies checked, with the rest unexplained. V and J calls and clone size follow that table, whereas D and trimming were derived from the DNA. The table for this sample records roughly 40,000 clones. Of the sample, approximately 8.8% falls within the top ten clones.

In total, 500 to 700 healthy bone marrow donors made up the cohort. At the time of sampling, all cohort members were nominally healthy, though unrecorded immune exposures were likely present. The donor was CMV seronegative and belonged to the group of several hundred seronegative cohort members. Every donor gave a peripheral blood sample, and the peripheral blood mononuclear cells from that sample were used for TCR beta sequencing. The Qiagen DNeasy Blood Extraction Kit was used to extract genomic DNA from the blood cell samples. The source of this sequence is a male donor in good health and CMV-seronegative. This chain joins TRBV6-1 to TRBJ1-5; TRBD1 might be the D gene, on 5 matching bases. Input material: PBMCs. The CDR3 corresponds to CASSAPLPGGNQPQHF. The sequenced DNA is TGTGCCAGCAGTGCCCCTTTGCCGGGGGGCAATCAGCCCCAGCATTTT.